The present T cell receptor (beta chain) was sequenced within a study of blood T cell repertoires in COVID-19. For the study at large: There were acute and convalescent COVID-19 samples, and they came from the United States, Italy and Spain.

This CDR3 contains 12 residues. Trimming shortened V by 9 bases and J by 0 bases, and 7 bases separated the two germline ends. Per germline, CDR1 SGHNT and CDR2 YYREEE (reference sequence). Method: immunoSEQ multiplex PCR; TCRdb's copy keeps in-frame clones and lacks some. The data hold 130,000 to 150,000 clones, with 65% to 85% observed a single time. The receptor was isolated from a man aged 55 to 70 with active or convalescent COVID-19. The genes are TRBV5-4 and TRBJ2-1; D gene uncertain. The sequenced material came from peripheral blood. For the CDR3, the DNA is TGTGCCACCATCAGCTCCTACAATGAGCAGTTCTTC. Amino acid sequence: CATISSYNEQFF.